This T cell receptor (beta chain) was documented in a study of blood T cell repertoires in COVID-19. At the level of the study: Both acute and convalescent COVID-19 samples were obtained from the United States, Italy and Spain. The cDNA or gDNA used as material had been derived from T cells, B-cell-depleted T cells, or PBMCs.

Authors' methods: It was from reference gene primer amplification that nucleated cell counts were estimated. Clones were read by immunoSEQ multiplex PCR, and TCRdb kept only the in-frame ones, dropping some. D and trimming were read from the DNA, whereas the V and J calls and clone size are those reported in that table. The data contain about 240,000 clones, approximately 86% of them singletons. The CDR3 has 15 residues. CDR1 and CDR2 (germline): SGHDN, FVKESK. Trimming pared 1 base from V and 2 bases from J, leaving 11 bases between. Cohort placement rested on clinical history that participants reported themselves.

V gene TRBV14 combines with J gene TRBJ1-2; possible D gene TRBD1, 5 bases. The sample comprised PBMCs or T cells enriched from blood (not recorded which). The sequence came from a woman aged 40 to 55 with acute COVID-19. The CDR3 sequence is CASSQVAGWNYGYTF. The CDR3 bases are TGTGCCAGCAGCCAAGTCGCAGGGTGGAACTATGGCTACACCTTC.